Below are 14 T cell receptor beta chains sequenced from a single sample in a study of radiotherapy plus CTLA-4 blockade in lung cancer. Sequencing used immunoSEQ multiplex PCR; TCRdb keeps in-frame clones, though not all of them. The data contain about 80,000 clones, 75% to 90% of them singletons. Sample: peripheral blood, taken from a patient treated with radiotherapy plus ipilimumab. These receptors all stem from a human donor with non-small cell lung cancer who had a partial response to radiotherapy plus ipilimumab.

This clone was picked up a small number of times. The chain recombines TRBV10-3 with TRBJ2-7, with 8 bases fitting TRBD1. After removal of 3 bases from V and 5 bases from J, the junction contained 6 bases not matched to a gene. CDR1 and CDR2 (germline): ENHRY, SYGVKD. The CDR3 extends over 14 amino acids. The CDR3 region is CAISDWQGANEQYF. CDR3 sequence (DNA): TGTGCCATCAGTGACTGGCAGGGGGCGAACGAGCAGTACTTC.

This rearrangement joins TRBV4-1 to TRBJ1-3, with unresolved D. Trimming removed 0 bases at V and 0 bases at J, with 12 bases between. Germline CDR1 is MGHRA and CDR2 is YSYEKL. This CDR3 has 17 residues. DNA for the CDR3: TGCGCCAGCAGCCAAGAGGGTCACGGGTTCTCTGGAAACACCATATATTTT. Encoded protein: CASSQEGHGFSGNTIYF.

The CDR3 here is CASSSGLAGVGDTQYF. Here the CDR3 DNA reads TGTGCCAGCAGCTCGGGACTAGCGGGAGTCGGGGATACGCAGTATTTT. This rearrangement joins TRBV7-3 to TRBJ2-3, with TRBD2 matching over 14 bases. V shed 4 bases, J shed 6 bases, and the junction held 6 bases outside the gene matches. CDR3 length: 16 residues. The V gene's germline CDR1 is SGHTA and CDR2 FQGTGA.

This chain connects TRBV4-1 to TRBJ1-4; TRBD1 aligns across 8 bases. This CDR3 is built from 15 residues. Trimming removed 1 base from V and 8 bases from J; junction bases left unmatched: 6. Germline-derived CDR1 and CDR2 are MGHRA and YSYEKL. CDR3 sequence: CASSQATGVEEKLFF. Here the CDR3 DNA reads TGCGCCAGCAGCCAAGCGACAGGGGTCGAGGAAAAACTGTTTTTT.

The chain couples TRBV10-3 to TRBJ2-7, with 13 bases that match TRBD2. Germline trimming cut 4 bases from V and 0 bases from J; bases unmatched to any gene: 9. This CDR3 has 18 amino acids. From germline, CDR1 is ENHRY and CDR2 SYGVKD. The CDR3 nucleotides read TGTGCCATCAGTGCCTATGACCGGACTAGCGGGAGCTCCTACGAGCAGTACTTC. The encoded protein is CAISAYDRTSGSSYEQYF.

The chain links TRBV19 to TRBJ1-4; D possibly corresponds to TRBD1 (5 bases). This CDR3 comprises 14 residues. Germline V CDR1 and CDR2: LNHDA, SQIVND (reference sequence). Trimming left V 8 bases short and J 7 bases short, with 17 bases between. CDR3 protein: CASAGSQGSEKLFF. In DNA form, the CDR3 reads TGTGCCAGTGCGGGGTCCCAGGGCAGTGAAAAACTGTTTTTT. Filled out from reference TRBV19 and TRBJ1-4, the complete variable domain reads DGGITQSPKYLFRKEGQNVTLSCEQNLNHDAMYWYRQDPGQGLRLIYYSQIVNDFQKGDIAEGYSVSREKKESFPLTVTSAQKNPTAFYLCASAGSQGSEKLFFGSGTQLSVL.

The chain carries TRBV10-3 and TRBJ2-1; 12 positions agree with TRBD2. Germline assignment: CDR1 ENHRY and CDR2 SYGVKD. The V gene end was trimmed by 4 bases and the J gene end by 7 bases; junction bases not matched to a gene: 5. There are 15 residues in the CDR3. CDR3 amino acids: CAISGRTSGNNEQFF. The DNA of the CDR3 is TGTGCCATCAGTGGGAGGACTAGCGGGAATAATGAGCAGTTCTTC.

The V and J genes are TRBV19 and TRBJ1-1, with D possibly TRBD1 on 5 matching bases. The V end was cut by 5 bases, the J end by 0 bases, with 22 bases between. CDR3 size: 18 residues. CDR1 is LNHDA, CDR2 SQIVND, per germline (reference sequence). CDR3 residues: CASSSTRRQQTLNTEAFF. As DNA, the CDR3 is TGTGCCAGTAGTTCCACCAGAAGACAGCAAACTTTGAACACTGAAGCTTTCTTT.

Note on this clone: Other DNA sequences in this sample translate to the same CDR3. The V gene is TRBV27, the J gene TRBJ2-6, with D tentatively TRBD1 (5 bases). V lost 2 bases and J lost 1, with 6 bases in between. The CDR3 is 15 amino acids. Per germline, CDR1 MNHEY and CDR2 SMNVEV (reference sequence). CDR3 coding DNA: TGTGCCAGCAGTTTAAGGGGTTCTGGGGCCAACGTCCTGACTTTC. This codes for CASSLRGSGANVLTF.

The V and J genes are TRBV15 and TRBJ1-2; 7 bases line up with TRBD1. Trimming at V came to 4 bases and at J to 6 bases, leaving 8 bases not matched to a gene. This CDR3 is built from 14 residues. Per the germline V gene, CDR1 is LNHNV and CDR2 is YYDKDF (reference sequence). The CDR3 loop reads CATSTGQDPNGYTF. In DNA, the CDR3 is TGTGCCACCAGCACAGGACAGGACCCCAATGGCTACACCTTC.

The CDR3 region is CASRMGLGAGYTF. The CDR3 region has the DNA TGTGCCAGCAGGATGGGGTTGGGAGCCGGCTACACCTTC. The chain recombines TRBV2 with TRBJ1-2; D remains unclear. The CDR3 is made up of 13 amino acids. V was cut by 6 bases and J by 8 bases, with 16 bases left in between. The germline gives CDR1 SNHLY, CDR2 FYNNEI. The complete variable domain, with remaining parts taken from reference TRBV2 and TRBJ1-2, reads EPEVTQTPSHQVTQMGQEVILRCVPISNHLYFYWYRQILGQKVEFLVSFYNNEISEKSEIFDDQFSVERPDGSNFTLKIRSTKLEDSAMYFCASRMGLGAGYTFGSGTRLTVV.

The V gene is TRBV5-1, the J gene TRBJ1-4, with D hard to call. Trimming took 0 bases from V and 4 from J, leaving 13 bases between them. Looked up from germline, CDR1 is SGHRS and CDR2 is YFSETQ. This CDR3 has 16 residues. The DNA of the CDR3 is TGCGCCAGCAGCTTGGGAGGCAGGCGGGGTAATGAAAAACTGTTTTTT. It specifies CASSLGGRRGNEKLFF.

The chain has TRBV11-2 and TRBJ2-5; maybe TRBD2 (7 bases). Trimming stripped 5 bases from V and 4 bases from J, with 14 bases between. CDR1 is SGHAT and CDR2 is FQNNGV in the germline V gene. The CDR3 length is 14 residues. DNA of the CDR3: TGTGCCAGCAGCCCAAGGGGGGGCCCAGAGACCCAGTACTTC. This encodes CASSPRGGPETQYF.

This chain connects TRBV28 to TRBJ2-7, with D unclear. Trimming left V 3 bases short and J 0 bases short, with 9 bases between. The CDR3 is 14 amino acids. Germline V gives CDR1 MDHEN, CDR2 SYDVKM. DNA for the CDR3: TGTGCCAGCAGTTTTGAAAGGAGCTCCTACGAGCAGTACTTC. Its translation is CASSFERSSYEQYF.